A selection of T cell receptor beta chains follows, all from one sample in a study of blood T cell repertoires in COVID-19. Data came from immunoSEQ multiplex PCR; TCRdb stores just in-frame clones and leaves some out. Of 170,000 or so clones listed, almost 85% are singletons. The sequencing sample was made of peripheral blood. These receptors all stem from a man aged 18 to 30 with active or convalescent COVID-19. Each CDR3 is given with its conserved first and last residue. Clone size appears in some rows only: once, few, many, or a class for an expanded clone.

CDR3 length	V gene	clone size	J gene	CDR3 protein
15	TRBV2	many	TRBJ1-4	CASSARHQTNEKLFF
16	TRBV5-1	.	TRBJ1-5	CASSLVAGTGNQPQHF
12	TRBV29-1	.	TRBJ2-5	CSAPSTQETQYF
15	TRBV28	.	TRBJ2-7	CASSLPGEGGGEQYF
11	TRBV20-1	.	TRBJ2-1	CSASSPNEQFF
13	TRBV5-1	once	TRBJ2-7	CASSLGQSYEQYF
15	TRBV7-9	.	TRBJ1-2	CASSFRDRPHWSYTF
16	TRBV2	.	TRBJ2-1	CASSESRRTRHNEQFF
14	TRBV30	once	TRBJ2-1	CAWSILLGRNEQFF
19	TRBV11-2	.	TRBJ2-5	CASSLLRGDSGEPRETQYF